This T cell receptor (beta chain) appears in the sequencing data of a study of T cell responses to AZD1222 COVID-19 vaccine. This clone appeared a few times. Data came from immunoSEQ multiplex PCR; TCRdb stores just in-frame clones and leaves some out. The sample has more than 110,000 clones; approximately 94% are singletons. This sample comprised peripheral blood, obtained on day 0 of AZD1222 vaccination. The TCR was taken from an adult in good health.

CDR3 amino acids: CASSGDSGYGYTF. The DNA for the CDR3 is TGTGCCAGCAGTGGGGACAGCGGCTATGGCTACACCTTC. The chain employs TRBV2 and TRBJ1-2, with 7 bases identical to TRBD1. J was trimmed by 4 bases and V by 4 bases; bases with no gene match: 3. Germline V lookup: CDR1 SNHLY, CDR2 FYNNEI. This CDR3 has 13 amino acids.